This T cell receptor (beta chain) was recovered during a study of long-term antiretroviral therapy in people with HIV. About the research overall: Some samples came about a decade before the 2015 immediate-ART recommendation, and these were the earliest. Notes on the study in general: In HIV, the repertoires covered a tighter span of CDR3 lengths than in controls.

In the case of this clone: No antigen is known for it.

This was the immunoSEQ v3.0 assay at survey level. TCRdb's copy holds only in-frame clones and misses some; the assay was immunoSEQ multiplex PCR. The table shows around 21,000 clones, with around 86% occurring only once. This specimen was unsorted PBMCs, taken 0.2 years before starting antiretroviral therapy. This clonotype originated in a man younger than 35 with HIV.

CDR3 amino acids: CAISEDSSYEQYF. CDR3 nucleotide sequence: TGTGCCATCTCGGAGGACTCCTCCTACGAGCAGTACTTC. This chain uses TRBV2 with TRBJ2-7; D might be TRBD2 (5 bases). Germline CDR1 and CDR2: SNHLY and FYNNEI. The CDR3 spans 13 residues. V shed 10 bases and J shed 0 bases, with 13 bases lying between them.